This T cell receptor beta chain was sequenced in a study of blood T cell repertoires in COVID-19 (dated by TCRdb to 2018 to 2020). For context, the study as a whole: Samples covering the acute and convalescent phases of COVID-19 were provided by collaborators in the United States, Italy and Spain. The material from the prospective study consisted of cDNA or gDNA derived from T cells, B-cell-depleted T cells, or PBMCs. Subjects who had been exposed to COVID-19, were actively infected with it, or had recovered from it provided the deeply sampled blood TCRbeta repertoires that made up the dataset. The repertoires were made available in a free public database intended to serve as a resource for research on the immune response to SARS-CoV-2. Samples came from the ongoing ImmuneRACE study (first 160 participants) plus 1,254 subjects from 6 global collaborators. Sample metadata almost always included a de-identified subject ID, COVID-19 status, age in years and sex. HLA class I and class II types, where available, came from metadata supplied by the sample provider rather than from assay-based typing. The full study reports these points: How much clinical and demographic metadata was included differed by source and by participant, and the metadata was provided uncurated.

TCRbeta CDR3 regions were amplified from genomic DNA using the immunoSEQ Assay, a bias-controlled multiplex PCR. The authors' pipeline ran thus. Within the assay, amplification of reference gene primers was used to estimate how many nucleated cells each sample contained. To quantify the absolute abundance of each unique TCRbeta CDR3 rearrangement, sequence reads were collapsed and filtered. For each sample, productive Simpson clonality was calculated by taking the square root of Simpson's diversity index across productive rearrangements. TCRdb provides this immuneACCESS table in a form limited to in-frame rearrangements. Some clones are lacking; in checked studies, under half of them reflect an unresolved V gene, and why the rest are absent is not known. V, J and clone size are those of that table, while D and trimming were read from the DNA. Present in this sample are 63,000 or so clones, 82% of which were seen just once. Approximately 39% of the sample lies in the top ten.

Each collaborating institution followed its own protocols to collect whole blood in K2EDTA tubes. For TCRbeta analysis, collaborators shipped samples in one of three forms: frozen whole blood, isolated PBMCs, or DNA extracted from either of those sample types. Trimming takes 4 bases from V and 3 bases from J, and the germline ends sit 5 bases apart. As encoded in the germline V gene (reference sequence), CDR1 is MNHNY while CDR2 is SVGAGI. The CDR3, cysteine through phenylalanine, is 12 amino acids long. The CDR3 DNA has 36 bases and is translated from base 1. There are a few counts of this clone. Its target antigen remains unknown. No much larger clone is present one base from it, and per-base qualities are unavailable.

The sequence joins TRBV6-6 to TRBJ2-3; the D gene is unclear. The receptor's source is a human donor in a cohort sampled during active COVID-19. The sequencing sample was made of peripheral blood. CDR3 sequence: CASSSPTDTQYF. DNA sequence: TGTGCCAGCAGTTCCCCAACAGATACGCAGTATTTT.